Below are 29 T cell receptor beta chains sequenced from a single sample in a study of identical twins. TCRdb re-derived calls from the 5' RACE reads in MiXCR, one entry per CDR3 protein. The sample has some 660,000 distinct CDR3 sequences; under 9% are singletons. The sample also formed part of further work on yellow fever vaccine responses in identical twins.

The specimen was PBMCs. The source of these receptors is a young woman in good health.

There are a few counts of this clonotype. The V gene is TRBV7-9, the J gene TRBJ2-3; 14 bases line up with TRBD2. Germline V lookup: CDR1 SEHNR, CDR2 FQNEAQ (reference sequence). Unmatched junction bases numbered 16, after V lost 5 bases and J lost 3 bases. The CDR3 contains 20 residues. The CDR3 sequence: CASSPGWGLAGESRTDTQYF. For the CDR3, the DNA is TGTGCCAGCAGCCCTGGGTGGGGACTAGCGGGAGAGTCGAGGACAGATACGCAGTATTTT.

This clonotype was observed at least ten times. The chain is built from TRBV6-2 or TRBV6-3 and TRBJ2-7; the match to TRBD2 covers 8 bases. J lost 2 bases, V lost 4 bases, and 4 bases had no gene match. CDR1 is MNHEY and CDR2 is SVGEGT in the germline V gene. The CDR3 covers 14 residues. The CDR3: CASSSLAETYEQYF. The CDR3 DNA reads TGTGCCAGCAGTTCACTAGCGGAAACCTACGAGCAGTACTTC.

This sequence joins TRBV12-3 or TRBV12-4 and TRBJ2-3; 9 positions match TRBD1. The CDR3 totals 17 residues. Losses at the gene ends were 0 bases for V and 4 bases for J; bases not matched to a gene: 8. In DNA, the CDR3 is TGTGCCAGCAGTTTAGCTAGGACAGGGGTGTTGGCAGATACGCAGTATTTT. Protein: CASSLARTGVLADTQYF.

This clonotype appeared a few times. This chain joins TRBV5-1 and TRBJ2-1; possibly TRBD2 for D (5 bases). Germline V CDR1 and CDR2: SGHRS, YFSETQ. V lost 4 bases and J 5 bases, leaving 13 bases between the germline ends. The CDR3 spans 14 residues. CDR3 region: CASSPPDFNNEQFF. The CDR3 region has the DNA TGCGCCAGCAGCCCGCCGGACTTCAACAATGAGCAGTTCTTC.

The chain combines TRBV7-9 with TRBJ1-1, with 8 bases lining up with TRBD1. CDR1 and CDR2 (germline): SEHNR, FQNEAQ (reference sequence). The J segment lost 1 base and the V segment lost 6 bases, leaving 4 bases of the junction unmatched. This CDR3 is 14 amino acids long. The CDR3 DNA reads TGTGCCAGCAGGGTGGGACAGGCGAACACTGAAGCTTTCTTT. Protein sequence: CASRVGQANTEAFF.

This clonotype was observed a few times. V usage is TRBV10-3 and J usage is TRBJ2-7; possible D gene TRBD2, 7 bases. The CDR3 is made up of 17 amino acids. CDR1 is ENHRY, CDR2 SYGVKD, per germline. V lost 3 bases and J 1 base, leaving 19 bases between the germline ends. Written as DNA, the CDR3 is TGTGCCATCAGTGATTATTTCGGGGGGCAAGTATCCTACGAGCAGTACTTC. Protein product: CAISDYFGGQVSYEQYF.

This clonotype was seen repeatedly, ten times or more. The gene calls are TRBV7-2 and TRBJ2-5; D gene uncertain. The V end was cut by 5 bases, the J end by 0 bases, with 16 bases between. Germline assignment: CDR1 SGHTA and CDR2 FQGNSA. The CDR3 is made up of 16 amino acids. CDR3 protein: CASSGTMTKYQETQYF. The CDR3 DNA follows: TGTGCCAGCAGCGGAACTATGACAAAGTACCAAGAGACCCAGTACTTC.

The chain has TRBV28 and TRBJ2-6; D possibly corresponds to TRBD1 (6 bases). The V end was cut by 6 bases, the J end by 0 bases, with 12 bases between. CDR1 and CDR2 from the germline V gene are MDHEN and SYDVKM. The CDR3 sequence is 16 residues long. CDR3 residues: CASSPTGFSGANVLTF. The CDR3 DNA is TGTGCCAGCAGCCCAACAGGGTTCTCTGGGGCCAACGTCCTGACTTTC. Full variable domain (remainder filled in from reference TRBV28 and TRBJ2-6): DVKVTQSSRYLVKRTGEKVFLECVQDMDHENMFWYRQDPGLGLRLIYFSYDVKMKEKGDIPEGYSVSREKKERFSLILESASTNQTSMYLCASSPTGFSGANVLTFGAGSRLTVL.

The chain combines TRBV2 with TRBJ2-5; D may correspond to TRBD1 or TRBD2 (5 bases each). The CDR3 is made up of 12 amino acids. CDR1 SNHLY and CDR2 FYNNEI come from the germline V gene. V was clipped by 4 bases and J by 5 bases, with 8 bases between them. The CDR3 region has the DNA TGTGCCAGCAGTGCCGGGGCGGAGACCCAGTACTTC. It yields the protein CASSAGAETQYF.

V usage is TRBV2 and J usage is TRBJ1-5; 12 bases align to TRBD1. CDR3 length equals 15 residues. CDR1 is SNHLY and CDR2 is FYNNEI in the germline V gene. Trimming took 4 bases from V and 5 from J; bases not matched to a gene: 3. CDR3 protein: CASSGDRGQDQPQHF. For the CDR3, the DNA is TGTGCCAGCAGTGGGGACAGGGGGCAGGATCAGCCCCAGCATTTT.

Only a few counts were recorded for this clonotype. This chain joins TRBV28 and TRBJ2-7; 10 bases map to TRBD1. Germline V gene sequence: CDR1 MDHEN, CDR2 SYDVKM. V lost 6 bases, J lost 2 bases, and 7 bases stayed unmatched. The CDR3 contains 15 residues. The CDR3 region is CASRLRGTGAYEQYF. The CDR3 region has the DNA TGTGCCAGCAGGCTACGCGGGACAGGGGCCTACGAGCAGTACTTC.

This clonotype was recorded at least ten times. The CDR3 bases are TGCAGTGCTAGAGATCACAGCGGGGGGGCCTACGAGCAGTACTTC. The encoded protein is CSARDHSGGAYEQYF. The genes are TRBV20-1 and TRBJ2-7, with TRBD2 matching over 10 bases. Germline assignment: CDR1 DFQATT and CDR2 SNEGSKA (reference sequence). This CDR3 is 15 amino acids long. V shed 0 bases, J shed 2 bases, and the junction held 4 bases outside the gene matches.

This clonotype is a singleton in its sample. It may be a read error: a sequence one base away is much more abundant. It is likely a read error, because the conserved phenylalanine at the end of the CDR3 is missing. The chain joins TRBV4-3 to TRBJ2-7; TRBD1 agrees at 8 bases. The CDR3 runs 14 residues. V dropped 4 bases and J dropped 0; count of bases not matched to a gene: 2. The germline CDR1 and CDR2 sequences are LGHNA and YSLEER. CDR3 DNA: TGCGCCAGCAGCCTGGGACAGGACTCCTACGAGCAGTACCTC. This codes for CASSLGQDSYEQYL.

This clonotype has more than one count but fewer than ten. The V gene is TRBV6-2 or TRBV6-3, the J gene TRBJ2-7, with a possible D match to TRBD1 (5 bases). CDR3 length: 12 residues. Trimming took 10 bases from V and 0 from J, leaving 10 bases between them. The germline gives CDR1 MNHEY, CDR2 SVGEGT. For the CDR3, the DNA is TGTGCCACCCGGACAAACTCCTACGAGCAGTACTTC. It codes for CATRTNSYEQYF.

This clonotype came up many times. The V and J genes are TRBV27 and TRBJ2-1; 7 positions match TRBD1. Looked up from germline, CDR1 is MNHEY and CDR2 is SMNVEV (reference sequence). V trimming: 6 bases; J trimming: 0 bases; junction bases outside the gene matches: 2. CDR3 size: 14 residues. The CDR3 coding sequence is TGTGCCAGCAGGACAGGGCGCTCCTACAATGAGCAGTTCTTC. Its protein is CASRTGRSYNEQFF.

The V gene is TRBV12-3 or TRBV12-4, the J gene TRBJ2-7, with TRBD2 matching 7 bases. V shed 7 bases and J 4 bases; nucleotides not matched to a gene: 13. The CDR3 is made up of 15 amino acids. The CDR3 DNA follows: TGTGCCAGCACCCTACACGGGGGGTCGGGTTACGAGCAGTACTTC. It encodes CASTLHGGSGYEQYF.

This clonotype was counted many times. V is TRBV5-1 and J is TRBJ1-2; TRBD1 matches 7 bases. The CDR3 totals 14 residues. CDR1 and CDR2 (germline): SGHRS, YFSETQ. With 4 bases clipped from V and 6 bases from J, the junction kept 9 bases outside the gene matches. CDR3 in DNA: TGCGCCAGCAGCGCCGACAGGGTAGAGCATGGCTACACCTTC. This encodes CASSADRVEHGYTF. The full variable domain, with the rest looked up from reference TRBV5-1 and TRBJ1-2, is KAGVTQTPRYLIKTRGQQVTLSCSPISGHRSVSWYQQTPGQGLQFLFEYFSETQRNKGNFPGRFSGRQFSNSRSEMNVSTLELGDSALYLCASSADRVEHGYTFGSGTRLTVV.

The chain carries TRBV7-2 and TRBJ2-7; 9 bases map to TRBD1. The CDR3 runs to 16 residues. Per germline, CDR1 SGHTA and CDR2 FQGNSA. Trimming took 1 base from V and 3 from J; bases not matched to a gene: 7. CDR3 sequence reads: CASSLEVMGQGYEQYF. In nucleotides, the CDR3 is TGTGCCAGCAGCTTAGAAGTGATGGGACAGGGCTACGAGCAGTACTTC. The full variable domain, its missing parts supplied by reference TRBV7-2 and TRBJ2-7, is GAGVSQSPSNKVTEKGKDVELRCDPISGHTALYWYRQSLGQGLEFLIYFQGNSAPDKSGLPSDRFSAERTGGSVSTLTIQRTQQEDSAVYLCASSLEVMGQGYEQYFGPGTRLTVT.

The sample holds many counts of this clonotype. The chain combines TRBV6-1 with TRBJ1-6; TRBD1 might be the D (5 bases). CDR3 length: 14 residues. Germline loops: CDR1 MNHNS, CDR2 SASEGT. Trimming took off 7 bases at V and 6 bases at J, with 13 bases between the two ends. The CDR3 loop is CASTQTVSNSPLHF. The CDR3 region has the DNA TGTGCCAGCACTCAGACAGTTTCTAATTCACCCCTCCACTTT.

The genes are TRBV27 and TRBJ1-1, with D perhaps matching TRBD1 (6 bases). Trimming pared 5 bases from V and 4 bases from J, leaving 23 bases between. Germline assignment: CDR1 MNHEY and CDR2 SMNVEV (reference sequence). The CDR3 is made up of 17 amino acids. Here the CDR3 reads CASSHAGGAGWGTEAFF. CDR3 bases: TGTGCCAGCAGTCATGCGGGGGGCGCGGGTTGGGGCACTGAAGCTTTCTTT.

The chain combines TRBV7-2 with TRBJ2-7; possibly TRBD1 or TRBD2 for D (5 bases each). CDR3 length: 14 amino acids. The ends were cut back, 1 base at V and 7 bases at J, with 14 bases in the middle. Germline values: CDR1 SGHTA, CDR2 FQGNSA. The CDR3 is CASSLGRDLGEQYF. The CDR3 region has the DNA TGTGCCAGCAGCTTAGGAAGGGACCTTGGGGAGCAGTACTTC. Filled out from reference TRBV7-2 and TRBJ2-7, the complete variable domain reads GAGVSQSPSNKVTEKGKDVELRCDPISGHTALYWYRQSLGQGLEFLIYFQGNSAPDKSGLPSDRFSAERTGGSVSTLTIQRTQQEDSAVYLCASSLGRDLGEQYFGPGTRLTVT.

J is TRBJ2-5 and V is TRBV5-1; D remains ambiguous. This CDR3 spans 15 amino acids. Germline assignment: CDR1 SGHRS and CDR2 YFSETQ. The V gene lost 4 bases and the J gene lost 1 base, with 14 bases spanning the gap. CDR3 amino acids: CASSGDGLGQETQYF. In DNA form, the CDR3 reads TGCGCCAGCAGCGGAGACGGATTAGGCCAAGAGACCCAGTACTTC.

This clonotype was seen ten or more times. The V and J genes are TRBV6-1 and TRBJ2-1; TRBD2 matches at 9 bases. The CDR3 loop spans 13 amino acids. V dropped 8 bases and J dropped 9; count of bases not matched to a gene: 8. Germline V lookup: CDR1 MNHNS, CDR2 SASEGT. CDR3 sequence (DNA): TGTGCCAGCCGGGGACTAGCTGATAGTGAGCAGTTCTTC. Its translation is CASRGLADSEQFF.

This clonotype was seen ten or more times. This rearrangement joins TRBV12-3 or TRBV12-4 to TRBJ2-7; possible D gene TRBD1, 6 bases. Trimming cost V 5 bases and J 6 bases, with 8 bases left between them. CDR3 size: 11 residues. The CDR3 loop reads CASSPGVEQYF. CDR3 DNA: TGTGCCAGCAGTCCAGGGGTCGAGCAGTACTTC.

This chain links TRBV3-1 with TRBJ2-5; D tentatively fits TRBD1 or TRBD2 (5 bases each). Germline V gives CDR1 LGHDT, CDR2 YNNKEL (reference sequence). Trimming pared 4 bases from V and 5 bases from J, leaving 23 bases between. This CDR3 has 17 amino acids. CDR3 region: CASSPPGRVGVGETQYF. The CDR3 bases are TGTGCCAGCAGCCCACCCGGCAGGGTGGGGGTGGGGGAGACCCAGTACTTC.

This clonotype was counted a few times. J is TRBJ2-6 and V is TRBV11-1; 11 bases map to TRBD1. The CDR3 totals 18 residues. The V gene's germline CDR1 is SGHAT and CDR2 FQDESV (reference sequence). The V gene end was trimmed by 3 bases and the J gene end by 2 bases; junction bases not matched to a gene: 6. The CDR3, as DNA: TGTGCCAGCAGCTTCCGGGACAGGGGGGCTCCTGGGGCCAACGTCCTGACTTTC. Encoded protein: CASSFRDRGAPGANVLTF.

The chain carries TRBV11-2 and TRBJ2-6; 8 bases fit TRBD1. J gave up 4 bases and V 5 bases, and 4 bases lay outside the gene matches. Germline loops: CDR1 SGHAT, CDR2 FQNNGV. The CDR3 is made up of 15 amino acids. Written as DNA, the CDR3 is TGTGCCAGCAGCCGACAGGGGCGCGGGGCCAACGTCCTGACTTTC. This gives the protein CASSRQGRGANVLTF.

This sequence joins TRBV7-9 and TRBJ2-5; TRBD2 aligns across 8 bases. Germline CDR1 and CDR2: SEHNR and FQNEAQ (reference sequence). The ends lost 4 bases at V and 3 bases at J; junction bases unmatched: 7. CDR3 length: 15 residues. This CDR3 reads CASSWRGGLEETQYF. The CDR3 region has the DNA TGTGCCAGCAGCTGGCGCGGGGGGCTGGAAGAGACCCAGTACTTC.

This clonotype showed up just a few times. This sequence joins TRBV4-2 and TRBJ2-2, with 8 bases aligning to TRBD2. The J segment lost 1 base and the V segment lost 4 bases, leaving 8 bases of the junction unmatched. The germline V gene has CDR1 LGHNA and CDR2 YNFKEQ. The CDR3 covers 17 residues. CDR3 residues: CASSPRNSGVNTGELFF. CDR3 DNA sequence: TGTGCCAGCAGCCCGAGAAATAGCGGGGTGAACACCGGGGAGCTGTTTTTT.